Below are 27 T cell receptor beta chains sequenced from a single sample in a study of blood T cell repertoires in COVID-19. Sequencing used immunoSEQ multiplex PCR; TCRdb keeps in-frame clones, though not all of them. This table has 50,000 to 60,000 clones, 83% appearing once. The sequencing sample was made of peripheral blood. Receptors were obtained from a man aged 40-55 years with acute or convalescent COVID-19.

As DNA, the CDR3 is TGCGCCAGCAGTAACTACAGGGGCACCGGGGAGCTGTTTTTT. Translating it yields CASSNYRGTGELFF. The chain couples TRBV10-2 to TRBJ2-2, with 7 bases that match TRBD1. CDR1 and CDR2 (germline): WSHSY, SAAADI. The J segment lost 4 bases and the V segment lost 5 bases, leaving 4 bases of the junction unmatched. The length of the CDR3 is 14 residues.

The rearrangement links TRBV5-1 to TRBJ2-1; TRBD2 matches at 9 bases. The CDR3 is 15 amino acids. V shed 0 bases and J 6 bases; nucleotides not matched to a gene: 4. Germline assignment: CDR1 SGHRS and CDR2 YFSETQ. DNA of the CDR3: TGCGCCAGCAGCTTGGAATTAGCGGGGGCCAATGAGCAGTTCTTC. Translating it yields CASSLELAGANEQFF.

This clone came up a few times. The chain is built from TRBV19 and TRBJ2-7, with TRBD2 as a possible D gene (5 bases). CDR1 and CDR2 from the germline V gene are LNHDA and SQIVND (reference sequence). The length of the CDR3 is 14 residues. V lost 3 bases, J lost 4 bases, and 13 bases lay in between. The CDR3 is CASSMGSGGYEQYF. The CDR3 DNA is TGTGCCAGTAGTATGGGCTCTGGAGGATACGAGCAGTACTTC.

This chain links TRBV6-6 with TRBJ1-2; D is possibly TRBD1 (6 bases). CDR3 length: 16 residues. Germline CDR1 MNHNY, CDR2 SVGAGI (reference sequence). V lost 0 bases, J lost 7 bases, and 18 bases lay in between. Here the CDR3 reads CASSYSRRDGGRGYTF. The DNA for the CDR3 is TGTGCCAGCAGTTACTCGAGACGGGACGGGGGGCGTGGCTACACCTTC.

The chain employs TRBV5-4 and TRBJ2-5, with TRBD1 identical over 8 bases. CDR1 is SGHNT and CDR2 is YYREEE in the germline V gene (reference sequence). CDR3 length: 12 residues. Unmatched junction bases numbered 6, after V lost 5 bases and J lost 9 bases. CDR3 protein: CASSPDRVAQYF. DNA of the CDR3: TGTGCCAGCAGTCCGGACAGGGTGGCCCAGTACTTC.

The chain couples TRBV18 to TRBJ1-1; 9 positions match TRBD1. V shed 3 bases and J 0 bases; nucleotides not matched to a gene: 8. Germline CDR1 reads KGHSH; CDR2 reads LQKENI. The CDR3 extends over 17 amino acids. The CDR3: CASSPGTGRKMNTEAFF. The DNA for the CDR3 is TGTGCCAGCTCACCGGGGACAGGGCGTAAGATGAACACTGAAGCTTTCTTT.

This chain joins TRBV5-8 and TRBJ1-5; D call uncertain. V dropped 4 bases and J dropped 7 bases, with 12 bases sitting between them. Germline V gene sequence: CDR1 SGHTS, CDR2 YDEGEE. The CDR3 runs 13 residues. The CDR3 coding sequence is TGTGCCAGCAGCCTGTCGAGATGGCAGCCCCAGCATTTT. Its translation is CASSLSRWQPQHF.

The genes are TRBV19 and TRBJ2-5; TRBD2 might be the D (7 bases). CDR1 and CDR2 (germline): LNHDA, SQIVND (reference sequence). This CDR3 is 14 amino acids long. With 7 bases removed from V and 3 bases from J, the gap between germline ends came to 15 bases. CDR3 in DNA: TGTGCCAGTAAACGAGGCGGGGGCGAAGAGACCCAGTACTTC. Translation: CASKRGGGEETQYF.

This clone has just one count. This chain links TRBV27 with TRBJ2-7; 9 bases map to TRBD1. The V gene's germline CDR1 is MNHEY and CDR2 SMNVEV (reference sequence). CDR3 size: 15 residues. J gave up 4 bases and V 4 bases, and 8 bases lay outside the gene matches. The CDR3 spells CASSSWGQGGYEQYF. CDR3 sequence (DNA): TGTGCCAGCAGTTCCTGGGGACAGGGTGGGTACGAGCAGTACTTC.

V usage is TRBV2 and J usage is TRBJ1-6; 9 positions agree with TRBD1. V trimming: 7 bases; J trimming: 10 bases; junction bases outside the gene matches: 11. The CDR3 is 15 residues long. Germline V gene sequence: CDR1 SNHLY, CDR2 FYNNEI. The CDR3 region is CASKVTGTGTSPLHF. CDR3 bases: TGTGCCAGCAAGGTCACCGGGACAGGGACCTCACCCCTCCACTTT.

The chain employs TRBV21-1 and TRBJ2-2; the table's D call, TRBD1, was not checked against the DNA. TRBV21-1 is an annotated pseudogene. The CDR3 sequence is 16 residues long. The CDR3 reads CASSNHATENTGELFF. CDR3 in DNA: TGTGCCAGCAGCAACCATGCGACAGAGAACACCGGGGAGCTGTTTTTT.

The CDR3 bases are TGCGCCAGCAGATCCGGACAGGCTTCCTATGGCTACACCTTC. This sequence encodes CASRSGQASYGYTF. The chain links TRBV5-1 to TRBJ1-2; 7 positions match TRBD1. The CDR3 consists of 14 residues. The V gene end was trimmed by 5 bases and the J gene end by 4 bases; junction bases not matched to a gene: 8. Germline loops: CDR1 SGHRS, CDR2 YFSETQ.

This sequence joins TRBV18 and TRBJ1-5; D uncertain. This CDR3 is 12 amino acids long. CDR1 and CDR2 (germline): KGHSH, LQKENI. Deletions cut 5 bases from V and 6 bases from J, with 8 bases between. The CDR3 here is CASSWSTQPQHF. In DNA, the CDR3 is TGTGCCAGCTCATGGAGTACTCAGCCCCAGCATTTT.

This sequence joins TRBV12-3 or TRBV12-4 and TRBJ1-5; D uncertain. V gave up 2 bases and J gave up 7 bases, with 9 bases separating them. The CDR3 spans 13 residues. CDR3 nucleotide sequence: TGTGCCAGCAGTTTACAGACACAGCAGCCCCAGCATTTT. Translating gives CASSLQTQQPQHF.

The CDR3 loop reads CASTRGEGLGEQFF. The CDR3 DNA sequence: TGTGCCAGCACCCGGGGGGAAGGGCTAGGTGAGCAGTTCTTC. The chain uses TRBV6-5 and TRBJ2-1; 7 bases agree with TRBD2. CDR1 and CDR2 (germline): MNHEY, SVGAGI. This CDR3 comprises 14 residues. After removal of 7 bases from V and 9 bases from J, the junction contained 12 bases not matched to a gene.

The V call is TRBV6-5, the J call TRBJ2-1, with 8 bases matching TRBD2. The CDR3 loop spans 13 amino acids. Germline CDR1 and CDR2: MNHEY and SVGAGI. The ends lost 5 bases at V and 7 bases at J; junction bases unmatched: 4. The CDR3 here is CASSPGLGNEQFF. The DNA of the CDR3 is TGTGCCAGCAGTCCGGGACTAGGAAATGAGCAGTTCTTC.

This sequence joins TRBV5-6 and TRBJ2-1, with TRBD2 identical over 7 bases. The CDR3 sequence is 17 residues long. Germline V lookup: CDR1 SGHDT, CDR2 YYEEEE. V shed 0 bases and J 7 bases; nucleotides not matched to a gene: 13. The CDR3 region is CASSLAGVSGRRNEQFF. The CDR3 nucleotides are TGTGCCAGCAGCTTGGCCGGGGTTAGCGGGCGAAGGAATGAGCAGTTCTTC.

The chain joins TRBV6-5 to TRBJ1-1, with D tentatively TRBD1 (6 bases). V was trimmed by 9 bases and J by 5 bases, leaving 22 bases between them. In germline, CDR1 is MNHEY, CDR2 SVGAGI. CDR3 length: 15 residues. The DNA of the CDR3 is TGTGCCAGTAACACCTTTGGGGGGGCCTCGACTGAAGCTTTCTTT. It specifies CASNTFGGASTEAFF.

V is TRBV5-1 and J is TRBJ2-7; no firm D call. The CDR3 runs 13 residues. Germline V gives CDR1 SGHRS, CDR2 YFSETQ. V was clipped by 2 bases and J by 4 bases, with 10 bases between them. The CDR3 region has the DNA TGCGCCAGCAGCTTCGCAGGCCTGTACGAGCAGTACTTC. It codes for CASSFAGLYEQYF.

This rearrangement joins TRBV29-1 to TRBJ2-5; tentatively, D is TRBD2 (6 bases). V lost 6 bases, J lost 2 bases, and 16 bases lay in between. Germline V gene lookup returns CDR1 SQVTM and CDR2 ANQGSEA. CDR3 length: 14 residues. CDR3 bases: TGCAGCGTCTTGCCCGGGACTGGGCAAGAGACCCAGTACTTC. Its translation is CSVLPGTGQETQYF.

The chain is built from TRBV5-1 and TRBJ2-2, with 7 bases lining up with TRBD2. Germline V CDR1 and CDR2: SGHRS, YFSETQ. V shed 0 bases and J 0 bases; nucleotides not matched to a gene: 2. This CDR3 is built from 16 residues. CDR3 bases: TGCGCCAGCAGCTTGGGGCTAGCGGCGAACACCGGGGAGCTGTTTTTT. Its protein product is CASSLGLAANTGELFF.

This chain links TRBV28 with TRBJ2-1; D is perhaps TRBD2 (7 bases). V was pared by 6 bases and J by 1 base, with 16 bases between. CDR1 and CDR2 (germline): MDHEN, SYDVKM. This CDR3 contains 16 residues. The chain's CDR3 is CASSRFGGASYNEQFF. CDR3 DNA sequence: TGTGCCAGCAGCCGCTTTGGGGGGGCATCCTACAATGAGCAGTTCTTC.

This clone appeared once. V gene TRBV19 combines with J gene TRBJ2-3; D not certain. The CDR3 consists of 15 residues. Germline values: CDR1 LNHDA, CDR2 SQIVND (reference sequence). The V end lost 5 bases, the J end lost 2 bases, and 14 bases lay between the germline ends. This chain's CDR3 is CASSRTDVDTDTQYF. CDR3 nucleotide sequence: TGTGCCAGTAGTCGAACAGATGTTGACACAGATACGCAGTATTTT.

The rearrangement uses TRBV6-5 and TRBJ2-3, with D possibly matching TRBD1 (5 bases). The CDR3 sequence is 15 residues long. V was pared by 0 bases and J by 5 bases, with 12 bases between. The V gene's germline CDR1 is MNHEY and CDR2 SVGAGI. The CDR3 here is CASSYSAPQGDTQYF. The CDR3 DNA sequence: TGTGCCAGCAGTTACTCCGCGCCTCAGGGAGATACGCAGTATTTT.

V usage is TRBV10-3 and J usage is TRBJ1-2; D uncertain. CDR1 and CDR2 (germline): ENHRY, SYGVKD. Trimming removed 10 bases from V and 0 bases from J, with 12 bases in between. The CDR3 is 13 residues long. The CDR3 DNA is TGTGCCACCAAGCAAAGCACTAACTATGGCTACACCTTC. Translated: CATKQSTNYGYTF.

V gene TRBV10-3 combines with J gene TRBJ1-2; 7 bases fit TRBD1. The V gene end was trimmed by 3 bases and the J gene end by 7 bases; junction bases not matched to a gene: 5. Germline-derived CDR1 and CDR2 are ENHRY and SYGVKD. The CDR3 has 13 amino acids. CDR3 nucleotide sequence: TGTGCCATCAGTGAAAAGGGGGCAGGTGGCTACACCTTC. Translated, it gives CAISEKGAGGYTF.

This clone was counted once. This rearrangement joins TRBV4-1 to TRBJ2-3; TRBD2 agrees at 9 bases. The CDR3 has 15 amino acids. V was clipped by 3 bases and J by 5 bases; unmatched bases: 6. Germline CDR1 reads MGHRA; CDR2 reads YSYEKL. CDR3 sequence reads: CASSQGGRAGDTQYF. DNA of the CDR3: TGCGCCAGCAGCCAGGGCGGGAGGGCCGGAGATACGCAGTATTTT.